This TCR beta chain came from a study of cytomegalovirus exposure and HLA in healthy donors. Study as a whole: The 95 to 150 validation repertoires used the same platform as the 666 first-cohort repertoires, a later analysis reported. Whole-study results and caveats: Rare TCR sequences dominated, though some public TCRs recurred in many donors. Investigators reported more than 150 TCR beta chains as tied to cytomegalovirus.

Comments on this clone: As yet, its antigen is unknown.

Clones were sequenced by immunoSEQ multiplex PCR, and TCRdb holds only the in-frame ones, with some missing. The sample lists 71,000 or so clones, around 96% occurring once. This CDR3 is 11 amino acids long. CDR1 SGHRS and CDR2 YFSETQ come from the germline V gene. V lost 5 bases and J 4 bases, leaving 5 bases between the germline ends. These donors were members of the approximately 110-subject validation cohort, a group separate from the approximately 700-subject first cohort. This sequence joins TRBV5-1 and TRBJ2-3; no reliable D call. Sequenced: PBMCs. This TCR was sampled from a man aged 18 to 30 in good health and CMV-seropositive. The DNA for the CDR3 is TGCGCCAGCAGGTCGGCAGATACGCAGTATTTT. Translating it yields CASRSADTQYF.